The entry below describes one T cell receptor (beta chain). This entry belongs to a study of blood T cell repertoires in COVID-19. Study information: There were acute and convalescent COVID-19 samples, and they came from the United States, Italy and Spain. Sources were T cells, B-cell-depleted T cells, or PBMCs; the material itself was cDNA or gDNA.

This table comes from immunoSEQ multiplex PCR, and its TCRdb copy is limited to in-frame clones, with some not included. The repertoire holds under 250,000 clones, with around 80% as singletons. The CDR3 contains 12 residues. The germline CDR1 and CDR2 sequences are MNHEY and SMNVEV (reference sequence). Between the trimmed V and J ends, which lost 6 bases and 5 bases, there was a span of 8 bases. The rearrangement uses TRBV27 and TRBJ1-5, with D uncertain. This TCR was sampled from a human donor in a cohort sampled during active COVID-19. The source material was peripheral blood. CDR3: CASSYLDQPQHF. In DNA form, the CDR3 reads TGTGCCAGCAGCTACCTCGATCAGCCCCAGCATTTT.